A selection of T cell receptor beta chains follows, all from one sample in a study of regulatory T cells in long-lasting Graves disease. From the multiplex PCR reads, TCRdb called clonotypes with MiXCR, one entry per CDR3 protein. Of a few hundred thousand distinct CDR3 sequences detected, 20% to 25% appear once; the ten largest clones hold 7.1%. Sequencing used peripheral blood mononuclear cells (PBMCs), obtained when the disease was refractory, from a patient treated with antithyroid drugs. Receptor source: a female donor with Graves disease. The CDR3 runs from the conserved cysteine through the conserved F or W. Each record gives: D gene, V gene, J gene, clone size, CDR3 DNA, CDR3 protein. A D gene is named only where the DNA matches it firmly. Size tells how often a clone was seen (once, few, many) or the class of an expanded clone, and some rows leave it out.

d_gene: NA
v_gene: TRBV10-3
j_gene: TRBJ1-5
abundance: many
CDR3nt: TGTGCCATCAGTACATCTTATAGCAATCAGCCCCAGCATTTT
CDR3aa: CAISTSYSNQPQHF

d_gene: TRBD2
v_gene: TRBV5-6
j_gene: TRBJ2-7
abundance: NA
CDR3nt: TGTGCCAGCAGCTTAGGCCTAGCGGATTACGAGCAGTACTTC
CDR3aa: CASSLGLADYEQYF

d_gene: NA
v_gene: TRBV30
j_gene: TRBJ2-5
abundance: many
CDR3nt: TGTGCCTGGAGTGGGGAGACCCAGTACTTC
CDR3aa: CAWSGETQYF

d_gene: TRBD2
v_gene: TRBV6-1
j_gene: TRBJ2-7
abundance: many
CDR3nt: TGTGCCAGCACCGGGACTAGCGGGGGATACGAGCAGTACTTC
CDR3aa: CASTGTSGGYEQYF

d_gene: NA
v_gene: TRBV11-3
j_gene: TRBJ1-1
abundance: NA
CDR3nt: TGTGCCAGCAGCTTCACAATAATGCTAGCGGGCAGGACTCCGGACACTGAAGCTTTCTTT
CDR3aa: CASSFTIMLAGRTPDTEAFF

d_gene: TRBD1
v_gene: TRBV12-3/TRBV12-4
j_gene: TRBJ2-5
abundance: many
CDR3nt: TGTGCCAGCAGTTTAAGTCTCCTCGGACAGGGCGAGACCCAGTACTTC
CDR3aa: CASSLSLLGQGETQYF

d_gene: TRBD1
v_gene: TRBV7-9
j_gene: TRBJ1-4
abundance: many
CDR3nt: TGTGCCAGCAGCTTATCAACAGGGGTTGCGGAAAAACTGTTTTTT
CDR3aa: CASSLSTGVAEKLFF

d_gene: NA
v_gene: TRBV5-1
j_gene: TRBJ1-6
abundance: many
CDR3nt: TGCGCCAGCAGCTTGACAGGGTCGGATTCACCCCTCCACTTT
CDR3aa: CASSLTGSDSPLHF

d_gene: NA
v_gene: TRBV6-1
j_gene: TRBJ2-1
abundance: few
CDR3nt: TGTGCCAGGAGTAAGGAGTATGAGCAGTTCTTC
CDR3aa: CARSKEYEQFF

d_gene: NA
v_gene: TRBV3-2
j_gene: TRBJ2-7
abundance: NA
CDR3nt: TGTGCCAGCAGCCAATGCGGAACCGACTACGAGCAGTACTTC
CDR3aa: CASSQCGTDYEQYF

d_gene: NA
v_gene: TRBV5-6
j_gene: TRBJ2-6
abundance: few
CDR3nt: TGTGCCAGCAGCTTGGCCTATCTGGGGGCCAACGTCCTGACTTTC
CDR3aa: CASSLAYLGANVLTF

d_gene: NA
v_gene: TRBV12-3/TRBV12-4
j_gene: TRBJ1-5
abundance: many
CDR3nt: TGTGCCAGCAGTTTAGGACGAAGTAGGCAGCCCCAGCATTTT
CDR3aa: CASSLGRSRQPQHF

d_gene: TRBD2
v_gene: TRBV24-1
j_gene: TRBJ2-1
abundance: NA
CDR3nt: TGTGCCACCAGCCCTCCTCTAGCGGTCTCCTACAATGAGCAGTTCTTC
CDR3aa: CATSPPLAVSYNEQFF

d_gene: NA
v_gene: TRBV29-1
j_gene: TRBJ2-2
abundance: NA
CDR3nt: TGCAGCGTTGAAGACACAAGCAACACCGGGGAGCTGTTTTTT
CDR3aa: CSVEDTSNTGELFF

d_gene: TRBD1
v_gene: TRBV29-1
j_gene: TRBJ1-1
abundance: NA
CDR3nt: TGCAGCGTTGAGGGGACAGATCCTGAAGCTTTCTTT
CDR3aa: CSVEGTDPEAFF

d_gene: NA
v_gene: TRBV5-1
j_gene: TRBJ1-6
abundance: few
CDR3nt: TGCGCCAGCAACACAGGGACGGCGAACTCCTATAATTCACCCCTCCACTTT
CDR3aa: CASNTGTANSYNSPLHF

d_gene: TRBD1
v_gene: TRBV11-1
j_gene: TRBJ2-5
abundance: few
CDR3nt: TGTGCCAGCAGCTCCGGGACAGGGGCGGGGGAGACCCAGTACTTC
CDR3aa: CASSSGTGAGETQYF

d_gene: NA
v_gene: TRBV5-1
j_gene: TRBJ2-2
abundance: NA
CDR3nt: TGCGCCAGCAGCTTGGATGGTATAGGGGCTTTCACCGGGGAGCTGTTTTTT
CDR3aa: CASSLDGIGAFTGELFF

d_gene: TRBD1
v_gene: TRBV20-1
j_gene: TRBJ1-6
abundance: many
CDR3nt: TGCAGTGCCCCCTCCGGACAGGGTCTCTCTTCACCCCTCCACTTT
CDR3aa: CSAPSGQGLSSPLHF

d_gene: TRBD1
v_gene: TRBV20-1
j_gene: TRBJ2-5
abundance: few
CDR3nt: TGCAGTGCTCCGGGACAGGGCTTTGGAGAGACCCAGTACTTC
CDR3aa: CSAPGQGFGETQYF

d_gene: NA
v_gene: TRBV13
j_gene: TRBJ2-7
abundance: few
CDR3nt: TGTGCCAGCAGCTTAATCCGCGAGCGGGTTTACGAGCAGTACTTC
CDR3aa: CASSLIRERVYEQYF

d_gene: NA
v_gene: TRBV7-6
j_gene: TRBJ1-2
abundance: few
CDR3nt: TGTGCCAGCAGCTTAGCGGACATGGGTGGCTACACCTTC
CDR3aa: CASSLADMGGYTF

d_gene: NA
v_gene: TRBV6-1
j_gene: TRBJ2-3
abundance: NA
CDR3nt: TGTGCCAGCAGTGAATTGGGCGTGATAAGTACGCAGTATTTT
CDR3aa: CASSELGVISTQYF

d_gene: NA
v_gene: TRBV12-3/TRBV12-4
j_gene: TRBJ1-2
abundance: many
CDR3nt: TGTGCCAGCAAGACGACGGGGGTCTATGGCTACACCTTC
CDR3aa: CASKTTGVYGYTF

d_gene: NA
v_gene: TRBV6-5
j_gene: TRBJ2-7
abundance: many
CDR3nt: TGTGCCAGCAGTTACAGGGTACTCTACGAGCAGTACTTC
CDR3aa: CASSYRVLYEQYF

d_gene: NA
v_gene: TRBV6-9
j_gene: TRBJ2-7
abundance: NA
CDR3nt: TGTGCCAGCAGTTACGAGGGCGAACACCTAGGCCCGATATTGGAGCAGTACTTC
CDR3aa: CASSYEGEHLGPILEQYF

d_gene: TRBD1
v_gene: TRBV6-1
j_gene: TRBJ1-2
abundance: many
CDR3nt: TGTGCCAGCAGTGGAGGGACAGGGACCAACTATGGCTACACCTTC
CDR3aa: CASSGGTGTNYGYTF

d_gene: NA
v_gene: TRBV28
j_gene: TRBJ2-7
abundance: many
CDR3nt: TGTGCCAGCAGGCAGCGGGCCCCCTCCTACGAGCAGTACTTC
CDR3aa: CASRQRAPSYEQYF

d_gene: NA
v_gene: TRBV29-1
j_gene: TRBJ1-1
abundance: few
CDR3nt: TGCAGCTTCACCGACCGGAACACTGAAGCTTTCTTT
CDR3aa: CSFTDRNTEAFF

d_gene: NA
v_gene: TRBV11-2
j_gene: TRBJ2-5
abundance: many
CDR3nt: TGTGCCAGCAGCTCCCGACTGGTTCAAGAGACCCAGTACTTC
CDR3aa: CASSSRLVQETQYF

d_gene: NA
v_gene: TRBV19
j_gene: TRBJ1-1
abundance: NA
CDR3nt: TGTGCCAGTAGTATAGGCAGCCGGGAAACTGAAGCTCTCTTT
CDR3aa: CASSIGSRETEALF

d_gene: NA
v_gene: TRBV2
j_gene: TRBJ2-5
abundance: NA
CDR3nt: TGTGCCAGCACTAGGGACACACAAGATCCCCAGTACTTC
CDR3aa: CASTRDTQDPQYF

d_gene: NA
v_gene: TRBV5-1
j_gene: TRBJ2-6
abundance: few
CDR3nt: TGCGCCAGCAGCTCGGAGGGTTGGGGTACCTCTGGGGCCAACGTCCTGACTTTC
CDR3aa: CASSSEGWGTSGANVLTF

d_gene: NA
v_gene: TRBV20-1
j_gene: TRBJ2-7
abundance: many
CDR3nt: TGCAGTGCTCGCCTCGGGACACTCTACGAGCAGTACTTC
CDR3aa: CSARLGTLYEQYF

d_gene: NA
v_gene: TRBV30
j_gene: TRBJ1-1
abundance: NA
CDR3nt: TGTGCCTGGAGTGTAAAATGGACTGAAGCTTTCTTT
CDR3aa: CAWSVKWTEAFF

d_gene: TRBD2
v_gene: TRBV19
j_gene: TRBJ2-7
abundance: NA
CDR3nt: TGTGCCAGTAGTATATTCCTCCTGACTAGCGGGAGTAACGAGCAGTACTTC
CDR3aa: CASSIFLLTSGSNEQYF

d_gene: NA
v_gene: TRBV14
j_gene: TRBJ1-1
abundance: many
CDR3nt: TGTGCCAGCAGCGGATGGACGGGGGAGAACACTGAAGCTTTCTTT
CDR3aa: CASSGWTGENTEAFF

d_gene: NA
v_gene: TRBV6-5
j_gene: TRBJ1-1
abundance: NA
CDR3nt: TGTGCCAGCAGTTACAGCCAGAAGAACACTGAAGCTTTCTTT
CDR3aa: CASSYSQKNTEAFF

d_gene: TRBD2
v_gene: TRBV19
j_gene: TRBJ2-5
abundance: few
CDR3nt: TGTGCCAGTGGGTCTAGCGGGAGTGGCATCGAGACCCAGTACTTC
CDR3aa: CASGSSGSGIETQYF

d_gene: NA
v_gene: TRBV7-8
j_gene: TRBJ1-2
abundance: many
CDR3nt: TGTGCCAGCAGCCCCGGAGAGCACTATGGCTACACCTTC
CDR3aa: CASSPGEHYGYTF

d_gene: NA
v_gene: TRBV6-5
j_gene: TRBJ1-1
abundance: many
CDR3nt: TGTGCCAGCAGTTACGGGGCAGCCATGAACACTGAAGCTTTCTTT
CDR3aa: CASSYGAAMNTEAFF

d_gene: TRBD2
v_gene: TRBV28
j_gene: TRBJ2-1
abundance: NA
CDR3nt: TGTGCCAGCAGTTTTGCTAGCGGGGGAAATGAGCAGTTCTTC
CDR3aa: CASSFASGGNEQFF

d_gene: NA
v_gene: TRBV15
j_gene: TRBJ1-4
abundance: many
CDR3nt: TGTGCCACCAGCAGGACAGTCGGGTGGAGCGAAAAACTGTTTTTT
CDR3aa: CATSRTVGWSEKLFF

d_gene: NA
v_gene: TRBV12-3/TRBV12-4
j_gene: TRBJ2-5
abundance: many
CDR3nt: TGTGCCAGCACCTCGGACAGTGCGGAGACCCAGTACTTC
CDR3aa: CASTSDSAETQYF

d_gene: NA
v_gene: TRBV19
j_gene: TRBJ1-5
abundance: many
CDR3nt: TGTGCCAGTAGTTCCCGCGCATATAGCAATCAGCCCCAGCATTTT
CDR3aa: CASSSRAYSNQPQHF

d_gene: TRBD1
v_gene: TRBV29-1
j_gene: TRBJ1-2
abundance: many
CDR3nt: TGCAGCGCTACGACAGGGTCTGGCTACACCTTC
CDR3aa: CSATTGSGYTF

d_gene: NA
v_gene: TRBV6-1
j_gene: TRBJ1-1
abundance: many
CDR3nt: TGTGCCAGCAGCCATTTAGCCCCGGGAGGAACTGAAGCTTTCTTT
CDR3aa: CASSHLAPGGTEAFF

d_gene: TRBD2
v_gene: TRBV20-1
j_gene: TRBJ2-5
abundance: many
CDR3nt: TGCAGTGCTAATAGCGGGGGGGCCAGGGAGACCCAGTACTTC
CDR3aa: CSANSGGARETQYF

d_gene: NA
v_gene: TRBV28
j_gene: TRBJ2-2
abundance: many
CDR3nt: TGTGCCAGCAGTTTAATCGCGGGGAACACCGGGGAGCTGTTTTTT
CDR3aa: CASSLIAGNTGELFF

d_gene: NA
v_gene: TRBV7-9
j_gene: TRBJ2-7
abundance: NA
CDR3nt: TGTGCCAGCAGCCCGGACACCAGCGGCCCCTACGAGCAGTACTTC
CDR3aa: CASSPDTSGPYEQYF

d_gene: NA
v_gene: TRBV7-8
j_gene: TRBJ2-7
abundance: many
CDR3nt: TGTGCCAGCAGCTTAGCGCAATGGCCCAAAACCCTTCAGAACTACGAGCAGTACTTC
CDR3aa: CASSLAQWPKTLQNYEQYF

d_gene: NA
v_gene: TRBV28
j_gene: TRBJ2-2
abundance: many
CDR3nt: TGTGCCACCTCTGAATCGAACACCGGGGAGCTGTTTTTT
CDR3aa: CATSESNTGELFF